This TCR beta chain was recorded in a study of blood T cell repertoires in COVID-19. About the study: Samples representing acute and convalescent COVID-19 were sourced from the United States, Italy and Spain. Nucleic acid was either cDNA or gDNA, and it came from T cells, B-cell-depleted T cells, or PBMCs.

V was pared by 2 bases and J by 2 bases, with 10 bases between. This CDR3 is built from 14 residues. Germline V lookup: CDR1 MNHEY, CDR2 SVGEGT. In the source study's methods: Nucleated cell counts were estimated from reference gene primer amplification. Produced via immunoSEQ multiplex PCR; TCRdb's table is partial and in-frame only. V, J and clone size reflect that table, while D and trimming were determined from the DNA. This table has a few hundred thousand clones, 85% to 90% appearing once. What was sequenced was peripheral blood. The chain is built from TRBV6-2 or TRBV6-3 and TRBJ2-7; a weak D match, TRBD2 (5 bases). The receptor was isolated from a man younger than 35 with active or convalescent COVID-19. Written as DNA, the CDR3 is TGTGCCAGCAGTTACGGCGGGCCCCCCTACGAGCAGTACTTC. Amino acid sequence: CASSYGGPPYEQYF.